Sequencing of this T cell receptor beta chain was carried out in a study of cytotoxic CD8 clonotypes in ibrutinib-treated CLL. Germline V gene data show CDR1 as LNHNV and CDR2 as YYDKDF (reference sequence). The CDR3 runs 14 residues. V dropped 2 bases and J dropped 8; count of bases not matched to a gene: 5. With respect to this clone: Its specificity is not known.

The sequencing depth, 1 in 200,000 to 1 in 1 million T cells, was the target. TCRdb's copy holds only in-frame clones and misses some; the assay was immunoSEQ multiplex PCR. This table has roughly 220,000 clones, approximately 79% appearing once. Whole-study findings and limits: T-cell clonality at baseline went above that of age-matched healthy donors and rose and fell with circulating CD8+ T-cell counts. Increased clonality at ibrutinib response gave way to a return toward baseline at progression. There were differences in sampling times between sustained-remission and progressing patients.

The rearrangement uses TRBV15 and TRBJ2-7, with TRBD1 identical over 11 bases. This material consisted of PBMCs, taken after 12 months of ibrutinib treatment. The TCR sequence derives from a human donor with chronic lymphocytic leukemia. CDR3 coding DNA: TGTGCCACCAGCAGACCGGGGACAGGGGGTAAGCAGTACTTC. Translation: CATSRPGTGGKQYF.